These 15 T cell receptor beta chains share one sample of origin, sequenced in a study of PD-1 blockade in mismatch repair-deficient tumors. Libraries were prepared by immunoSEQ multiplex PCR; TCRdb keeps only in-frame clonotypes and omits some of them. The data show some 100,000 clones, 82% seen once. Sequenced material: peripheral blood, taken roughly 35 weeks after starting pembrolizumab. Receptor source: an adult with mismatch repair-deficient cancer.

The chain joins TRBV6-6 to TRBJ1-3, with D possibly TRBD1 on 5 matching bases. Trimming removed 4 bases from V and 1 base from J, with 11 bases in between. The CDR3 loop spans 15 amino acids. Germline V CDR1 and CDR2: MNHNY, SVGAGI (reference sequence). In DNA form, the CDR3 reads TGTGCCAGCAGTTCGAGGGGCGCGTCTGGAAACACCATATATTTT. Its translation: CASSSRGASGNTIYF.

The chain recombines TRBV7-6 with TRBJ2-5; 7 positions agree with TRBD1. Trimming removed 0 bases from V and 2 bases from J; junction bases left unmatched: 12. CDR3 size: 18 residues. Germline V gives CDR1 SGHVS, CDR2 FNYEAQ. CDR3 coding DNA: TGTGCCAGCAGCTTAGCGTTCGGTTGGGGGACAGCGCAAGAGACCCAGTACTTC. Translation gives CASSLAFGWGTAQETQYF.

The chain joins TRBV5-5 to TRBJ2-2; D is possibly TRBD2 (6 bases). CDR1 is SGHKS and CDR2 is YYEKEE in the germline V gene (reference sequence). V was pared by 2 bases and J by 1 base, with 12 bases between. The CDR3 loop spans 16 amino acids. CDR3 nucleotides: TGTGCCAGCAGCTTTCCGGCGGGAATGAACACCGGGGAGCTGTTTTTT. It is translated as CASSFPAGMNTGELFF.

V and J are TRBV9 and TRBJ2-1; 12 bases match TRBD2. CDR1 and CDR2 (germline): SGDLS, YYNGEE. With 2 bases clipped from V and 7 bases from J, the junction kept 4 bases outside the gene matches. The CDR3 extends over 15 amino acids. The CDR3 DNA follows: TGTGCCAGCAGCGTTTCTAGCGGGAGGGCAAATGAGCAGTTCTTC. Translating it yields CASSVSSGRANEQFF. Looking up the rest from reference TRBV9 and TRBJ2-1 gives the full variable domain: DSGVTQTPKHLITATGQRVTLRCSPRSGDLSVYWYQQSLDQGLQFLIQYYNGEERAKGNILERFSAQQFPDLHSELNLSSLELGDSALYFCASSVSSGRANEQFFGPGTRLTVL.

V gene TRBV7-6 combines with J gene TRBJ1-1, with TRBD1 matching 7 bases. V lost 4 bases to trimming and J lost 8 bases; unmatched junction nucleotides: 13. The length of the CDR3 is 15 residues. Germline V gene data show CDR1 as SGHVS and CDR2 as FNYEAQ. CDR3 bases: TGTGCCAGCAGCTCCACTCCACCAGCAGGGGGAGAAGCTTTCTTT. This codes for CASSSTPPAGGEAFF.

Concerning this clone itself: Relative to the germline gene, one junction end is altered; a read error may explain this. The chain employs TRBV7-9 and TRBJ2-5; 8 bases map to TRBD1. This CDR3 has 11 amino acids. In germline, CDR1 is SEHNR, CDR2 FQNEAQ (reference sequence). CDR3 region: CASSSDRDHNF. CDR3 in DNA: TGTGCCAGCAGCTCGGACAGGGACCACAACTTC.

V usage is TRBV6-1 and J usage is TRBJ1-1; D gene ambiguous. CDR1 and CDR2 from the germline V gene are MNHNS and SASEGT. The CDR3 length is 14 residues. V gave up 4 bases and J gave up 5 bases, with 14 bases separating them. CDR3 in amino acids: CASSGRGAGTEAFF. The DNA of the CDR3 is TGTGCCAGCAGTGGGCGAGGTGCGGGGACTGAAGCTTTCTTT.

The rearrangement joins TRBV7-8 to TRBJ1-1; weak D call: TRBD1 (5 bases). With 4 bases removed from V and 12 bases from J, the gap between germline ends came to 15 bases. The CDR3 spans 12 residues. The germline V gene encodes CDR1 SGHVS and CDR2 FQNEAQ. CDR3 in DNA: TGTGCCAGCAGCTCAATGGGGGATTGGACTTTCTTT. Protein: CASSSMGDWTFF. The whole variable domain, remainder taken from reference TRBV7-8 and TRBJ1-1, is GAGVSQSPRYKVAKRGQDVALRCDPISGHVSLFWYQQALGQGPEFLTYFQNEAQLDKSGLPSDRFFAERPEGSVSTLKIQRTQQEDSAVYLCASSSMGDWTFFGQGTRLTVV.

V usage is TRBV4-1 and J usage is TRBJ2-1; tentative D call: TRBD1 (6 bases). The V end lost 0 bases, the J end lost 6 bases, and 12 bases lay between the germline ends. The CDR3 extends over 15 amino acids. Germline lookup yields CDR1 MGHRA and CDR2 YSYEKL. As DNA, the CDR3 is TGCGCCAGCAGCCAAGAAGGGGGTCTAGTCAATGAGCAGTTCTTC. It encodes CASSQEGGLVNEQFF.

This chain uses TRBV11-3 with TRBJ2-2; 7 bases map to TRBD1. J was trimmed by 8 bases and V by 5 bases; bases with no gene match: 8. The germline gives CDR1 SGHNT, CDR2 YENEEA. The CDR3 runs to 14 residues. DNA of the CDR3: TGTGCCAGCAGCAGTCGACAGGGATCGGGGGAGCTGTTTTTT. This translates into CASSSRQGSGELFF.

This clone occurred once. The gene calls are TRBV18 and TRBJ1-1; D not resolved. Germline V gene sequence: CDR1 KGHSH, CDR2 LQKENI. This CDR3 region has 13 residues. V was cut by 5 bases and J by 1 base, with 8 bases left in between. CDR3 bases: TGTGCCAGCTCAGAGGGCAGGAACACTGAAGCTTTCTTT. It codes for CASSEGRNTEAFF. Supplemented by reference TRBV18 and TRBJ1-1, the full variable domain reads NAGVMQNPRHLVRRRGQEARLRCSPMKGHSHVYWYRQLPEEGLKFMVYLQKENIIDESGMPKERFSAEFPKEGPSILRIQQVVRGDSAAYFCASSEGRNTEAFFGQGTRLTVV.

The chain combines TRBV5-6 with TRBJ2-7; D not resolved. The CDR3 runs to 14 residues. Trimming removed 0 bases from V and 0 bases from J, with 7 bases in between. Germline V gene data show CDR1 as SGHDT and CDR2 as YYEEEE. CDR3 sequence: CASSLGSGSYEQYF. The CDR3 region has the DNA TGTGCCAGCAGCTTGGGGTCAGGCTCCTACGAGCAGTACTTC.

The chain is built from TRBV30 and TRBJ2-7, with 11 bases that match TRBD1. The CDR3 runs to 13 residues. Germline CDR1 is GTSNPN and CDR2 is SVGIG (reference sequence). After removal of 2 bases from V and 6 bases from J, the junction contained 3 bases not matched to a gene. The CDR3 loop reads CAWSSGTGGEQYF. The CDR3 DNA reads TGTGCCTGGAGTTCCGGGACAGGGGGCGAGCAGTACTTC.

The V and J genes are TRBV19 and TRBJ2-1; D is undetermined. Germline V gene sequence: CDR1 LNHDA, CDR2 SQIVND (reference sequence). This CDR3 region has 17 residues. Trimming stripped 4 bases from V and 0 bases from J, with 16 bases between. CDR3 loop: CASSSVLFDSSYNEQFF. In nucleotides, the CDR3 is TGTGCCAGTAGTAGCGTGTTGTTTGATAGCTCCTACAATGAGCAGTTCTTC.

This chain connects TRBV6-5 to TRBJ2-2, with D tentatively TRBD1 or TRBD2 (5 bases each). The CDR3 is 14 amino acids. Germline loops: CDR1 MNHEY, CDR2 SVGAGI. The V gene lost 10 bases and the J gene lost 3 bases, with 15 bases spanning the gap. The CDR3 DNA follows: TGTGCCACCTACCGGGACGGAGACACCGGGGAGCTGTTTTTT. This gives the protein CATYRDGDTGELFF.